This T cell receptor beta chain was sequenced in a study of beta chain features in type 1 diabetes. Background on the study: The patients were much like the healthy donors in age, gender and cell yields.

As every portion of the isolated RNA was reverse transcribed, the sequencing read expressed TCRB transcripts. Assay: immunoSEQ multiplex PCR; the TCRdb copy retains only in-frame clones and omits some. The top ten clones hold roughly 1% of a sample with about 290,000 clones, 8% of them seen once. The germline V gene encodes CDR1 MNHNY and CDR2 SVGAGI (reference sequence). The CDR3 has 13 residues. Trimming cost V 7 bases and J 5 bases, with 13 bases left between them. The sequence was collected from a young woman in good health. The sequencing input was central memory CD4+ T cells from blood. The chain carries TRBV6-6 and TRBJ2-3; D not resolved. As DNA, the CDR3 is TGTGCCAGCAAATGGACCGGGCAAGATACGCAGTATTTT. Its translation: CASKWTGQDTQYF.